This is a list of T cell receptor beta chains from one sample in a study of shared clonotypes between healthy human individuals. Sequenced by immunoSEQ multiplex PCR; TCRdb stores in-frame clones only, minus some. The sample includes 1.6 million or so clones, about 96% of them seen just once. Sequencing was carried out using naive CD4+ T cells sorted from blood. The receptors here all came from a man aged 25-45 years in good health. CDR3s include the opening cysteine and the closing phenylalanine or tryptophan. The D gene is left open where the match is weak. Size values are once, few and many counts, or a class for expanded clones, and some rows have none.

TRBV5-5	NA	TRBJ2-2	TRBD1	CASSPYWDSLNTGELFF	TGTGCCAGCAGCCCGTATTGGGACAGCTTGAACACCGGGGAGCTGTTTTTT
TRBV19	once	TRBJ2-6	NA	CASSTWVPSTGANVLTF	TGTGCCAGTAGTACCTGGGTACCTTCGACTGGGGCCAACGTCCTGACTTTC
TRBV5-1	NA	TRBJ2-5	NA	CASSGQQETQYF	TGCGCCAGCAGCGGGCAACAAGAGACCCAGTACTTC
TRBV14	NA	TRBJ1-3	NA	CASSQLGITGNTIYF	TGTGCCAGCAGCCAACTAGGGATTACGGGAAACACCATATATTTT
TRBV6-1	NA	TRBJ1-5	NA	CASSERDPYSNQPQHF	TGTGCCAGCAGTGAACGGGATCCCTATAGCAATCAGCCCCAGCATTTT
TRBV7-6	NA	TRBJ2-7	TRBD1	CASSLGADRGNEQYF	TGTGCCAGCAGCTTAGGCGCGGACAGGGGAAACGAGCAGTACTTC
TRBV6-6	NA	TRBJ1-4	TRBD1	CASRDLGQGREKLFF	TGTGCCAGCAGAGACCTGGGACAGGGTAGAGAAAAACTGTTTTTT
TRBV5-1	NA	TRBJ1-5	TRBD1	CASSFPRQGRSNQPQHF	TGCGCCAGCAGCTTCCCTAGACAGGGACGGAGCAATCAGCCCCAGCATTTT
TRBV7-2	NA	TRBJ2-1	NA	CASSSGTGHVRDEQFF	TGTGCCAGCAGCTCGGGGACCGGGCACGTGCGCGATGAGCAGTTCTTC
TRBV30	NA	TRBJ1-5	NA	CAWRGDGSNQPQHF	TGTGCCTGGAGAGGGGACGGGAGCAATCAGCCCCAGCATTTT
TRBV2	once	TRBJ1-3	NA	CASTQGQGSGNTIYF	TGTGCCAGCACCCAAGGGCAGGGGAGTGGAAACACCATATATTTT
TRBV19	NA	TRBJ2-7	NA	CASSRQGGTYEQYF	TGTGCCAGTAGTCGACAGGGAGGGACCTACGAGCAGTACTTC
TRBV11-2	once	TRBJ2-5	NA	CASSRAGRETQYF	TGTGCCAGCAGCAGGGCAGGGCGGGAGACCCAGTACTTC
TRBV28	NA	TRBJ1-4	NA	CASSGFGEKLFF	TGTGCCAGCTCAGGGTTTGGTGAAAAACTGTTTTTT
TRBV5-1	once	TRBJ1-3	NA	CASSLDPSGSGNTIYF	TGCGCCAGCAGCTTGGATCCCAGCGGCTCTGGAAACACCATATATTTT
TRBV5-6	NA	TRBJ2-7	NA	CASSLWRVSQILRQYF	TGTGCCAGCAGCTTGTGGCGGGTCTCCCAAATACTAAGGCAGTACTTC
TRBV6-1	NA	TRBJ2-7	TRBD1	CASSGGTGGYEQYF	TGTGCCAGCAGTGGGGGGACAGGGGGCTACGAGCAGTACTTC
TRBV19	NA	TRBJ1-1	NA	CASSIPPWVEAFF	TGTGCCAGTAGTATCCCGCCTTGGGTGGAAGCTTTCTTT
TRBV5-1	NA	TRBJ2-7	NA	CASRSSGTNEQYF	TGCGCCTCTCGGAGCTCCGGGACGAACGAGCAGTACTTC
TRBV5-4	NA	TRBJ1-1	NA	CASSFPGQGAFF	TGTGCCAGCAGCTTCCCGGGGCAGGGGGCTTTCTTT
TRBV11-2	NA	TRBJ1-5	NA	CASSLQGNQPQHF	TGTGCCAGCAGCTTACAGGGGAATCAGCCCCAGCATTTT
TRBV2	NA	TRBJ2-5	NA	CASSAEIQETQYF	TGTGCCAGCAGCGCGGAAATTCAAGAGACCCAGTACTTC
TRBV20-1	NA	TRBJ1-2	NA	CSATVGAGYTF	TGCAGTGCTACGGTGGGTGCCGGCTACACCTTC
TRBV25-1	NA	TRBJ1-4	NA	CASNGTASDINEKLFF	TGTGCCAGCAATGGGACCGCTTCGGACATTAATGAAAAACTGTTTTTT
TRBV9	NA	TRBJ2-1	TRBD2	CASQQGWETSGSRDNEQFF	TGTGCCAGCCAACAGGGGTGGGAAACTAGCGGGAGTCGCGACAATGAGCAGTTCTTC
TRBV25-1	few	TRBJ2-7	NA	CASSALAVQYF	TGTGCCAGCAGTGCCCTCGCAGTGCAGTACTTC
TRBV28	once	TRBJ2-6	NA	CASSFSGANVLTF	TGTGCCAGCAGTTTCTCTGGGGCCAACGTCCTGACTTTC
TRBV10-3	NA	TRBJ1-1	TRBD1	CAISQKGTGTSEAFF	TGTGCCATCAGCCAGAAAGGGACAGGGACGTCTGAAGCTTTCTTT
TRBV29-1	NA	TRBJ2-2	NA	CSAGDTNTGELFF	TGCAGCGCTGGGGACACCAACACCGGGGAGCTGTTTTTT
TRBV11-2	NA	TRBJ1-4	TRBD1	CASSSQLGQGGKLFF	TGTGCCAGCAGCTCACAGCTAGGACAGGGAGGAAAACTGTTTTTT
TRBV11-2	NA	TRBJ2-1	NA	CASSLDRSGPDEQFF	TGTGCCAGCAGCTTAGATCGTTCAGGGCCCGATGAGCAGTTCTTC
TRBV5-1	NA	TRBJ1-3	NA	CASSLEPYSGNTIYF	TGCGCCAGCAGCTTGGAACCCTACTCTGGAAACACCATATATTTT
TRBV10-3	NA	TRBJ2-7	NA	CAISESNYPKPIYEQYF	TGTGCCATCAGTGAGTCGAACTACCCAAAGCCCATCTACGAGCAGTACTTC
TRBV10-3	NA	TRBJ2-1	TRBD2	CAISEFSRGTTNEQFF	TGTGCCATCAGTGAGTTTTCCCGCGGGACTACAAATGAGCAGTTCTTC
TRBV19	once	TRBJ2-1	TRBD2	CASSTTSGSINEQFF	TGTGCCAGTAGTACGACTAGCGGGAGTATCAATGAGCAGTTCTTC
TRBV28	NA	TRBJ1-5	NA	CATGAWPQHF	TGTGCCACAGGGGCCTGGCCCCAGCATTTT
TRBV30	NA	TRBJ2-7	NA	CAWSSPWGSGKTYEQYF	TGTGCCTGGAGTTCCCCTTGGGGTAGCGGAAAGACCTACGAGCAGTACTTC
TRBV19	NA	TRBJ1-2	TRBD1	CASSFTPGGGYGYTF	TGTGCCAGTAGTTTTACTCCAGGGGGCGGCTATGGCTACACCTTC
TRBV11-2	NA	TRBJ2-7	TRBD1	CASSLDFDRGAYEQYF	TGTGCCAGCAGCTTAGACTTCGACAGGGGGGCCTACGAGCAGTACTTC
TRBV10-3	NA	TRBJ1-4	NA	CAISDLMGAANEKLFF	TGTGCCATCAGTGACTTAATGGGGGCGGCTAATGAAAAACTGTTTTTT
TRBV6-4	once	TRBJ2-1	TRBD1	CASDRDPVYNEQFF	TGTGCCAGCGACAGGGACCCAGTTTACAATGAGCAGTTCTTC